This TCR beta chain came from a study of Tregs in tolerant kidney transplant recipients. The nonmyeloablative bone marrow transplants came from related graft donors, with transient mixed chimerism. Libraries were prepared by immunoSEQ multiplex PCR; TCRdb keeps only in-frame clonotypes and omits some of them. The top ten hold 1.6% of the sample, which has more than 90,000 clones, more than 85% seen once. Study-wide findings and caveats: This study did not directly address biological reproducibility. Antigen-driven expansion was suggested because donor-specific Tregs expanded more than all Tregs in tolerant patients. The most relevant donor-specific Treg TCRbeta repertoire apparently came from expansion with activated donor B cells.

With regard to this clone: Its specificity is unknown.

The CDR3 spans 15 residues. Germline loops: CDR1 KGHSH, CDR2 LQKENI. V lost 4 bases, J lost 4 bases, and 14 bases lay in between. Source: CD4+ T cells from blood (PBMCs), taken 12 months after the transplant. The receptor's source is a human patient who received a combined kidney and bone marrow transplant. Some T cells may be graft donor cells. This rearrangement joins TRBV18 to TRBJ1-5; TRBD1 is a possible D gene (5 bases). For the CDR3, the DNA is TGTGCCAGCTCACGAAAAGGGGCCGGAAATCAGCCCCAGCATTTT. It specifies CASSRKGAGNQPQHF. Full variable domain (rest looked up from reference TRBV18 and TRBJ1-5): NAGVMQNPRHLVRRRGQEARLRCSPMKGHSHVYWYRQLPEEGLKFMVYLQKENIIDESGMPKERFSAEFPKEGPSILRIQQVVRGDSAAYFCASSRKGAGNQPQHFGDGTRLSIL.